These T cell receptor beta chains were read from a single sample in a study of cytomegalovirus exposure and HLA in healthy donors. Repertoires were generated with immunoSEQ multiplex PCR, while TCRdb's copy carries only in-frame clones and drops some. The data show 90,000 to 140,000 clones, 13% to 15% seen once. The specimen sequenced was PBMCs. The source is a female donor in good health and CMV-seronegative. Both conserved end residues are part of each CDR3. The D gene is left open where the match is weak. A row's size may be missing; if present it is once, few, many or a size class.

cdr3_length	v_call	j_call	d_call	clone_size	cdr3_aa	cdr3_nt
17	TRBV7-2	TRBJ2-6	-	-	CASSSQGLGSGANVLTF	TGTGCCAGCAGCTCGCAGGGGTTGGGCTCTGGGGCCAACGTCCTGACTTTC
12	TRBV7-9	TRBJ2-3	-	few	CASSGEADTQYF	TGTGCCAGCAGCGGAGAAGCAGATACGCAGTATTTT
15	TRBV11-2	TRBJ1-1	-	few	CASSLGGEWGTEAFF	TGTGCCAGCAGCTTAGGGGGAGAGTGGGGCACTGAAGCTTTCTTT
11	TRBV29-1	TRBJ2-7	-	-	CSVGTTIEQYF	TGCAGCGTTGGGACTACAATCGAGCAGTACTTC
15	TRBV9	TRBJ1-2	TRBD1	few	CASTKDQDRVGGYTF	TGTGCCAGCACCAAGGACCAGGACAGGGTGGGGGGCTACACCTTC
16	TRBV6-5	TRBJ1-3	-	-	CASSYYDAAAGNTIYF	TGTGCCAGCAGTTACTATGACGCGGCCGCCGGAAACACCATATATTTT
16	TRBV18	TRBJ1-4	-	few	CASSPPTAATNEKLFF	TGTGCCAGCTCACCACCGACAGCAGCTACTAATGAAAAACTGTTTTTT
12	TRBV7-2	TRBJ1-2	-	-	CASSRDTYGYTF	TGTGCCAGCAGCAGAGACACGTATGGCTACACCTTC
15	TRBV28	TRBJ2-7	-	-	CASSPSGEGSYEQYF	TGTGCCAGCAGTCCCTCCGGGGAAGGGTCCTACGAGCAGTACTTC
14	TRBV5-1	TRBJ2-7	TRBD1	-	CASSLGQGGYEQYF	TGCGCCAGCAGCCTAGGACAGGGAGGATACGAGCAGTACTTC
13	TRBV5-1	TRBJ2-5	-	few	CASSLGGEETQYF	TGCGCCAGCAGCTTGGGAGGAGAAGAGACCCAGTACTTC
15	TRBV7-9	TRBJ2-1	TRBD2	-	CASSLVSGLGGRQFF	TGTGCCAGCAGCTTAGTGTCGGGACTAGGTGGAAGGCAGTTCTTC
17	TRBV4-3	TRBJ2-7	TRBD2	few	CASSQDPWPGGVSEQYF	TGCGCCAGCAGCCAAGACCCCTGGCCGGGGGGTGTGAGTGAGCAGTACTTC
12	TRBV7-9	TRBJ1-5	-	few	CASSVDSQPQHF	TGTGCCAGCAGCGTAGACAGTCAGCCCCAGCATTTT
13	TRBV4-3	TRBJ2-1	-	-	CASSQDVGYEQFF	TGCGCCAGCAGCCAAGATGTCGGTTATGAGCAGTTCTTC
16	TRBV4-2	TRBJ2-7	TRBD2	-	CASSQVETSGTYEQYF	TGTGCCAGCAGCCAAGTTGAAACTAGCGGAACCTACGAGCAGTACTTC